A selection of T cell receptor beta chains follows, all from one sample in a study of CD4 and CD8 cells across lung adenocarcinoma regions. MiXCR, run by TCRdb on the PCR reads, gives a single entry per CDR3 protein. The repertoire consists of more than 2,000 distinct CDR3 sequences, with about half occurring once and the leading ten covering nearly 20%. Sequencing was done on a sample of CD4+ T cells from the center of a lung tumor. These receptors originate from a female donor with lung adenocarcinoma. The CD4 and CD8 labels of this study may be unreliable. CDR3s include the opening cysteine and the closing phenylalanine or tryptophan. The D gene is left open where the match is weak. Where a row states a size, it is once, few, many or the class of an expanded clone; other rows omit it.

cdr3_aa	cdr3_nt	d_call	clone_size	v_call	j_call
CASSAGSYNEQFF	TGTGCCAGCAGTGCGGGCTCCTACAATGAGCAGTTCTTC	.	medium-sized	TRBV6-4	TRBJ2-1
CASSEGSGTTGELFF	TGTGCCAGCAGTGAAGGTAGCGGGACTACCGGGGAGCTGTTTTTT	TRBD2	large	TRBV6-1	TRBJ2-2
CASSSGTVTGELFF	TGTGCCAGCAGTTCCGGGACAGTTACCGGGGAGCTGTTTTTT	TRBD1	large	TRBV27	TRBJ2-2
CASSLPRTGETDTQYF	TGTGCCAGCAGTCTACCCCGGACAGGGGAAACAGATACGCAGTATTTT	TRBD1	large	TRBV6-5	TRBJ2-3
CASRVDANQPQHF	TGTGCCAGCAGGGTAGATGCCAATCAGCCCCAGCATTTT	.	large	TRBV6-1	TRBJ1-5
CASSQDLGGGASKSGELFF	TGCGCCAGCAGCCAAGATTTGGGGGGGGGCGCTAGTAAGAGCGGGGAGCTGTTTTTT	.	.	TRBV4-1	TRBJ2-2
CATSYSGGDTDTQYF	TGTGCCACCAGTTATAGCGGGGGGGACACAGATACGCAGTATTTT	TRBD2	medium-sized	TRBV24-1	TRBJ2-3
CASSQEAPGLAGVNEQFF	TGTGCCAGCAGCCAAGAAGCCCCGGGACTAGCGGGAGTAAATGAGCAGTTCTTC	TRBD2	.	TRBV4-2	TRBJ2-1
CASSRTGLSNEQFF	TGTGCCAGCAGCCGGACGGGACTTTCCAATGAGCAGTTCTTC	.	.	TRBV11-2	TRBJ2-1
CASSDAPRGSNQPQHF	TGTGCCAGCAGTGATGCTCCCAGGGGAAGCAATCAGCCCCAGCATTTT	.	medium-sized	TRBV6-1	TRBJ1-5
CASSGRQGGAGANVLTF	TGCGCCAGCAGTGGGAGACAGGGAGGGGCTGGGGCCAACGTCCTGACTTTC	.	.	TRBV10-2	TRBJ2-6
CASSFKGEQYF	TGTGCCAGCAGTTTTAAGGGTGAGCAGTACTTC	.	.	TRBV6-5	TRBJ2-5
CASRGGRLEETQYF	TGTGCCAGCAGGGGGGGACGGTTAGAAGAGACCCAGTACTTC	.	medium-sized	TRBV6-1	TRBJ2-5
CASSEAAGEAGELFF	TGTGCCAGCAGTGAAGCGGCGGGAGAGGCCGGGGAGCTGTTTTTT	TRBD2	once	TRBV6-1	TRBJ2-2
CAISDRTTNGGHEQFF	TGTGCCATCAGTGACCGGACAACCAATGGGGGGCATGAGCAGTTCTTC	.	medium-sized	TRBV10-3	TRBJ2-1
CASSWAVNNEQFF	TGTGCCAGCAGTTGGGCCGTTAACAATGAGCAGTTCTTC	.	.	TRBV6-5	TRBJ2-1
CAWTGSTDTQYF	TGTGCCTGGACCGGTAGCACAGATACGCAGTATTTT	.	.	TRBV30	TRBJ2-3
CASSEAGVGGGGKDTQYF	TGCGCCAGCAGTGAGGCGGGGGTGGGGGGGGGTGGCAAAGATACCCAGTACTTT	TRBD2	.	TRBV10-2	TRBJ2-1
CASSSKRRRTDTQYF	TGTGCCAGCAGCTCCAAGCGGAGACGCACAGATACGCAGTATTTT	.	medium-sized	TRBV6-1	TRBJ2-3
CASSRGTVVTDTQYF	TGTGCCAGCAGTAGAGGGACAGTTGTTACAGATACGCAGTATTTT	TRBD1	medium-sized	TRBV6-1	TRBJ2-3
CASSYNRGNTEAFF	TGTGCCAGCAGTTACAACAGGGGGAACACTGAAGCTTTCTTT	TRBD1	.	TRBV6-5	TRBJ1-1
CASSSRTSGSWYEQFF	TGTGCCAGCAGTTCCCGGACTAGCGGGAGTTGGTATGAGCAGTTCTTC	TRBD2	large	TRBV6-5	TRBJ2-1
CASRILAHNEQFF	TGTGCCAGCAGAATACTTGCCCACAATGAGCAGTTCTTC	.	.	TRBV6-1	TRBJ2-1
CASSRDPSGYEQYF	TGTGCCAGCAGTCGGGACCCCTCGGGCTACGAGCAGTACTTC	.	.	TRBV6-1	TRBJ2-7
CASSYGLESSYEQYF	TGTGCCAGCAGCTATGGACTCGAGAGCTCCTACGAGCAGTACTTC	.	medium-sized	TRBV7-6	TRBJ2-7
CASTEKLSGRAFDEQFF	TGTGCCAGCACCGAAAAATTAAGCGGGAGGGCATTCGATGAGCAGTTCTTC	TRBD2	medium-sized	TRBV25-1	TRBJ2-1
CASSSTTREQYF	TGTGCCAGCAGTTCGACCACCCGGGAGCAGTACTTC	.	.	TRBV27	TRBJ2-5
CASSSRGAPPDTQYF	TGTGCCAGCAGCTCGCGGGGGGCGCCACCAGATACGCAGTATTTT	TRBD2	medium-sized	TRBV6-1	TRBJ2-3
CASLGLGGSGNTIYF	TGTGCCAGTCTAGGACTTGGAGGGAGTGGAAACACCATATATTTT	.	.	TRBV6-1	TRBJ1-3
CASSPQGGTGGLEQYF	TGTGCCAGCTCTCCTCAAGGGGGCACCGGTGGACTCGAGCAGTACTTC	TRBD1	.	TRBV18	TRBJ2-7
CASRLSGGTTGELFF	TGTGCCAGCAGGCTTAGCGGGGGAACCACCGGGGAGCTGTTTTTT	TRBD2	.	TRBV12-3/TRBV12-4	TRBJ2-2
CASRGEGPRRAQYF	TGTGCCAGCAGGGGGGAGGGACCCCGAAGGGCCCAGTACTTC	TRBD2	large	TRBV6-1	TRBJ2-5
CASRVVWGKLFF	TGTGCCAGCAGGGTCGTATGGGGAAAACTGTTTTTT	.	.	TRBV6-1	TRBJ1-4
CASTTPTGLGTEAFF	TGTGCCAGCACTACCCCGACAGGGTTGGGCACTGAAGCTTTCTTT	TRBD1	large	TRBV6-1	TRBJ1-1
CATSEFPGPRPGELFF	TGTGCCACCAGTGAATTCCCCGGGCCCCGGCCCGGGGAGCTGTTTTTT	.	medium-sized	TRBV24-1	TRBJ2-2
CAIRATGEQFF	TGTGCCATCAGGGCTACCGGTGAGCAGTTCTTC	.	.	TRBV10-3	TRBJ2-1
CATRMGGFATDTQYF	TGTGCGACTCGCATGGGGGGTTTCGCCACAGATACGCAGTATTTT	.	medium-sized	TRBV10-3	TRBJ2-3
CASSEGVGEGYEQFF	TGTGCCAGCAGTGAAGGAGTTGGGGAGGGGTACGAGCAGTTCTTC	TRBD2	once	TRBV6-1	TRBJ2-1
CAWSPGTGLDEQFF	TGTGCCTGGAGTCCTGGGACAGGACTCGATGAGCAGTTCTTC	TRBD1	.	TRBV30	TRBJ2-1
CASGEPGSRDTETQYF	TGCGCCAGCGGGGAGCCTGGTAGCCGGGACACAGAGACGCAGTATTTT	.	.	TRBV10-1	TRBJ2-3
CASAVTSGRGDTQYF	TGCGCCAGCGCGGTAACTAGCGGGCGAGGGGATACGCAGTATTTT	TRBD2	few	TRBV5-1	TRBJ2-3
CASSKTGTDTQYF	TGTGCCAGCAGTAAAACAGGCACAGATACGCAGTATTTT	.	once	TRBV25-1	TRBJ2-3
CASSQEVLSNNEQFF	TGTGCCAGCAGCCAAGAAGTCCTATCTAACAATGAGCAGTTCTTC	.	once	TRBV14	TRBJ2-1
CASSDSGLSYNEQFF	TGTGCCAGCAGCGATAGCGGGTTATCCTACAATGAGCAGTTCTTC	TRBD2	.	TRBV4-2	TRBJ2-1
CASRHTRGANTGELFF	TGTGCCAGCAGACACACTAGAGGGGCGAACACCGGGGAGCTGTTTTTT	.	.	TRBV6-1	TRBJ2-2
CASDRGLYQPQHF	TGTGCCAGCGACAGGGGGTTGTATCAGCCCCAGCATTTT	TRBD1	.	TRBV6-1	TRBJ1-5
CASSESVRRGVLYF	TGTGCCAGCAGTGAATCTGTCCGCAGGGGGGTATTGTACTTC	.	.	TRBV6-1	TRBJ2-4
CASSEWRTSYEQYF	TGTGCCAGCAGTGAATGGAGGACCTCCTACGAGCAGTACTTC	.	few	TRBV6-1	TRBJ2-7
CASSLYSPDRIHEQFF	TGTGCCAGCAGTTTATATAGCCCCGATCGGATCCATGAGCAGTTCTTC	.	medium-sized	TRBV27	TRBJ2-1